The present T cell receptor (beta chain) was sequenced within a study of shared clonotypes between healthy human individuals. CDR3 length: 15 residues. Between the trimmed V and J ends, which lost 0 bases and 2 bases, there was a span of 11 bases. From germline, CDR1 is LGHNA and CDR2 YSLEER. Per the original data handling: Filtering of immunoSEQ junctional sequences could not match full-length read filtering. Profiling relied on immunoSEQ multiplex PCR, and the TCRdb table lists in-frame clones only, not all of them. The DNA was the basis for D and trimming; V, J and clone size are from that table. The data contain about 2 million clones, over 85% of them singletons. Concerning this clone: This specimen includes other DNA sequences encoding the same CDR3.

Naive CD8 cells lacked CD45RO, underwent positive selection for CCR7 and left out terminally differentiated effector memory CD45RA+ cells. The sequence was obtained from a man aged 18 to 29 in good health. Sequenced input: naive CD8+ T cells sorted from blood. This chain uses TRBV4-3 with TRBJ2-7; a possible D gene is TRBD2 (6 bases). CDR3 protein: CASSQERGRAYEQYF. CDR3 sequence (DNA): TGCGCCAGCAGCCAAGAGCGGGGAAGGGCCTACGAGCAGTACTTC.